This record looks at one T cell receptor (beta chain) sequence and its context. Which antigen it targets is not known. Base quality data are lacking; no much larger clone is found one base away. A FACSAria II was used to sort memory CD4+ T cells, defined as single viable CD3+CD4+CD8-CD45RO+ cells. To determine CMV serostatus, a Roche Elecsys assay was used that detects serum IgG against CMV pp150, pp28, p38 and p52. After thawing, total CD4+ T cells were enriched by positive selection with CD4 magnetic microbeads. The samples came from a separate study whose specific focus was interrogating the CD4+ T cell memory repertoire. Peripheral blood mononuclear cells were isolated and cryopreserved following standard operating procedures; serum was stored at -80 °C. Staining used CD3-PerCP (BW264/56), CD4-APC (RPA-T4), CD45RO-PE (UCHT1) and CD8-Pacific Orange (3B5) antibodies, with Sytox blue excluding non-viable cells.

The data were taken from a study of memory CD4+ T cells and cytomegalovirus serostatus (dated by TCRdb to the late 2010s). As for the study more broadly: The approximately 35 healthy Belgian adults in the cohort included 9 who were CMV seropositive and roughly 25 who were CMV seronegative. CD4+ memory TCRbeta repertoires of a Belgian cohort with known cytomegalovirus serostatus were sequenced in order to replicate a published TCR-based CMV serostatus classifier.

Study-level results and caveats: Of around 160 previously reported CMV-associated TCRbeta sequences, some 73 appeared in the CD4+ memory repertoires, each in one to five individuals. On the Belgian cohort, the classifier based on the original framework reached a median bootstrapped AUC of roughly 0.94, with a 95% CI of 0.76-1.00. For predicting CMV serostatus, the median bootstrapped AUC was approximately 0.96 using the original framework and roughly 0.92 using a US-trained random forest. Only CD4+CD45RO+ memory cells were sequenced, in contrast to the original study, which included naive and memory CD4+ and CD8+ populations. The results were read as suggesting that the CMV-associated TCR signature is, for the most part, present in the CD4+ memory repertoire.

The Quick-DNA Microprep Kit was used to extract genomic DNA from the sorted cells. TCRbeta DNA was amplified with the immunoSEQ hsTCRbeta kit following the manufacturer's protocol. TCRbeta libraries were sequenced on an Illumina MiSeq instrument. For the original study's pipeline: Once out-of-frame sequences had been removed, a few million distinct TCRbeta sequences were left, which works out to an average of approximately 70,000 per individual. Each individual was scored by the count of fewer than 200 previously reported CMV-associated TCRbeta sequences and the total productive distinct TCRbeta count. A beta-binomial model was reimplemented in Python, and scikit-learn random forests with default parameters were trained on data from the US cohort. On the Belgian cohort, classifier performance was reported as the median AUC, along with percentile confidence intervals, across 10,000 bootstrap iterations. TCRdb took this table from immuneACCESS and kept in-frame rearrangements with V and J called. Such tables lack part of the clones; where checked against another copy, unresolved V genes explain under half of the gap, and the rest is unexplained. V and J calls and clone size are given by that table; D and trimming were obtained from the DNA. The sample contains about 64,000 clones, around 77% of them found a single time. The top ten clonotypes cover about 0.9% of the sample.

This receptor was taken from an adult in good health and CMV-seronegative. Source material: memory CD4+ T cells from blood.

Here the CDR3 is given as CASSGGPGTDTQYF. The bases are TGTGCCAGCAGTGGGGGACCAGGCACAGATACGCAGTATTTT. The V gene is TRBV6-1 and the J gene is TRBJ2-3, with the D segment possibly TRBD1 or TRBD2, each aligning over 5 bases. As encoded in the germline V gene, CDR1 is MNHNS while CDR2 is SASEGT. V and J lose 4 bases and 1 base, and a span of 9 bases separates them. The CDR3 numbers 14 residues from cysteine through phenylalanine. Only the CDR3 region is kept as DNA, spanning 42 bases read in frame from base 1.